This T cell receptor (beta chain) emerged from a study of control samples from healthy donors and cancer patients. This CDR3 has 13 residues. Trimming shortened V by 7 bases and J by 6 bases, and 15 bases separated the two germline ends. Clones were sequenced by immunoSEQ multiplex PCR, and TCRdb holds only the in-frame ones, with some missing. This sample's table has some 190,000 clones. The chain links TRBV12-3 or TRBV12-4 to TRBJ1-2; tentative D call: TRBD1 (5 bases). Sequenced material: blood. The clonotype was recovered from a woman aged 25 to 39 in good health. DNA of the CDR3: TGTGCCAGCACCGCACGGGGCTCGGATGGCTACACCTTC. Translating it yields CASTARGSDGYTF.